The present T cell receptor (beta chain) was sequenced within a study of cytomegalovirus exposure and HLA in healthy donors (dated by TCRdb to about 2017). Some background on the complete study: An earlier analysis of approximately 640 of the donors reported roughly 300 Gb of sequence data and around 120 million unique TCR beta sequences from around 200 million T cells. About 320 gigabases of sequencing data and 70 million to 100 million unique TCR sequences were included in an early release covering about 700 HLA-typed donors. Of the roughly 410 genotyped donors, 75% to 85% were placed in the genetic ancestry cluster associated with self-reported Caucasian donors. The study aimed to test whether cataloging public T cell receptors could reveal signatures of past pathogen exposure. The study used immunosequencing to profile the T cell repertoires of 670 or so subjects and linked those repertoires to cytomegalovirus serostatus. In addition to the first cohort of roughly 670 subjects, a separate validation cohort of under 150 different subjects was used. To predict cytomegalovirus infection status, the study combined high-throughput TCR immunosequencing, statistical association of individual TCRs with disease status, and machine learning. To study patterns of TCR occurrence, a later analysis re-analyzed previously published TCR beta repertoires from hundreds of donors and added high-resolution HLA genotyping. The later analysis used no new phenotypic data to find candidate immune exposures, relying instead on TCR beta sequences and their occurrence across donors. An earlier analysis of nearly 600 of the donors applied high-throughput TCR beta sequencing to assess whether each TCR beta V gene segment acted as functional or pseudogenic. Donor age, sex, ethnicity and CMV serostatus were compiled together with the repertoire data. A later genetic analysis took genome-wide SNP genotypes for about three fifths of the roughly 670 donors and used that subset as a discovery cohort. Every repertoire in the discovery cohort had been generated on one and the same sequencing platform. HLA typing covered class I and class II loci at four-digit resolution. Typing coverage varied by locus: about 620-630 donors for A, B, C, DRB1 and DQB1; 522 for DQA1; nearly 610 for DPA1; around 450 for DPB1. Roughly five DR-DQ haplotypes were treated as single units for association and clustering because of strong linkage in the cohort. Among some 400 genotyped donors of the cohort, an average of about 220,000 unique TCR beta nucleotide sequences was sequenced per donor, of which about 20% were non-productive. Study-wide findings and limitations: At a false discovery rate of 0.05, a later analysis linked 15,000 to 20,000 TCR beta sequences to specific HLA alleles. HLA typing was unavailable for some donors at each locus, so association tests used only the typed subset. An earlier analysis of around 540 of the donors showed that most TCR beta V segments appeared in productive rearrangements either about 87% or about 30% of the time, which broadly matched IMGT annotations. In a later analysis, the rate of TCR association differed among HLA loci, with DRB1 alleles having the most associated TCRs and HLA-C alleles having the fewest. In both the original and validation cohorts, the classifier was reported to diagnose cytomegalovirus status with high specificity and sensitivity. Because counts were too low, some 17 rarely observed V segments, including chromosome 9 orphons, were excluded from the earlier analysis of some 590 of the donors. A group of highly shared sequence variants was considered likely to be a technical artifact of the sequencing pipeline. The cohort was sequenced for TCR beta chains only, and without alpha or paired-chain data the features that could be detected were limited. Most TCR sequences were observed very rarely across donors, whereas some public TCRs were present in many individuals. CMV serostatus was the only immune exposure information available for the cohort. Compared with the approximately 720-donor mean, donors in an Asian-associated ancestry cluster had fewer N-insertions in productive TCRs, according to a later genetic analysis. Several of the top co-occurrence clusters appeared to be linked to parvovirus B19, influenza, CMV and Epstein-Barr virus, according to a later analysis. When HLA alleles, especially DR and DQ, strongly co-occurred, attributing TCR associations to individual alleles was difficult. Roughly uniform sequencing depth across donors was assumed in presence/absence analyses, although this assumption may not hold. Some IMGT-functional V segments, including TRBV6-2 and TRBV6-3, could not be distinguished by the 87-base-pair reads and were therefore excluded. The authors suggested that the approach could potentially be extended to other disease states and immunological phenotypes. In a later genetic analysis, a missense DCLRE1C variant was associated with V-gene and J-gene trimming of TCR beta chains, and the association was replicated in an independent cohort. Linkage disequilibrium might explain the correlated functional status among segregating V segments, but an unknown experimental factor could not be excluded. A later analysis found that HLA-associated TCR beta chains were more clonally expanded and had lower generation probabilities than equally common non-associated chains. Three of the identified cytomegalovirus-associated TCR beta chains were confirmed in vitro to be specific for cytomegalovirus antigens. A further reported finding was that TCR beta sequences accurately predicted the HLA-A and HLA-B alleles for most subjects in the first cohort. In a later analysis, most CMV-associated TCR beta chains were found to appear HLA-restricted, with HLA associations seemingly driven largely by CMV exposure. The study gave a list of under 200 TCR beta chains associated with cytomegalovirus.

The trim is 2 bases for V and 0 bases for J, with a gap of 5 bases between the germline ends. Its CDR3 holds 13 amino acids, cysteine through phenylalanine. This entry keeps only the CDR3 DNA: 39 bases, framed from base 1. Sequences GTSNPN (CDR1) and SVGIG (CDR2) are obtained from the germline V gene (reference sequence). A note on this clone: This clone's antigen is unknown. No clone much larger than this one lies a single base away; base qualities are absent.

Library prep was done by the immunoSEQ multiplex PCR assay. The multiplex PCR relied on a mix of 60 forward primers for TCR Vbeta segments and 13 reverse primers for TCR Jbeta segments. The CDR3 region of rearranged TCR beta genes was amplified from genomic DNA by a multiplex PCR assay. Amplified TCR beta libraries were sequenced as 87-base-pair reads on the Illumina HiSeq System. The study's own analysis went as follows. Across the 500 to 700 repertoires, a later analysis counted tens of millions of unique TCR beta chains, about 10 million of which were shared by at least two donors. To remove PCR and sequencing errors, raw reads were error-corrected and collapsed into unique sequences using a nearest-neighbor algorithm that merged closely related sequences. V, D and J gene segments were assigned by aligning CDR3 sequences to IMGT reference sequences. Each retained sequence needed at least a six-nucleotide match to both a V gene segment and a J gene segment. Rearrangements were classified as productive when the CDR3 lacked stop codons and remained in frame with V and J, and all other rearrangements were classified as non-productive. Following IMGT convention, CDR3 was defined as the stretch from the second conserved V-encoded cysteine to the conserved J-encoded phenylalanine. Sequences without an unambiguous match to a single V gene segment were excluded from the earlier analysis of approximately 600 of the donors. In an earlier analysis of a few hundred of the donors, V segments were called functional above 56.7% productive rearrangements and were called segregating when the between-donor standard deviation exceeded 5%. To diagnose cytomegalovirus status from the catalog of TCR beta chain sequences, a statistical classification framework was built. In a later analysis, V and J genes were assigned by comparing TCR nucleotide sequences against IMGT/GENE-DB human TR gene sequences. The TCRdist pipeline was used in a later analysis to assign CDR3 sequences and most-parsimonious VDJ recombination scenarios. In a later analysis, each TCR beta chain was defined by its CDR3 amino acid sequence together with its V-gene family, and reads without a unique V-gene family were excluded. To address suspected cross-contamination and a sequencing artifact, a later analysis removed over 500 highly shared, low-generation-probability nucleotide sequences. A later analysis calculated a clonal expansion index for each public chain from normalized within-repertoire ranks of inferred template counts. In a later analysis, generation probabilities were computed with a VDJ recombination model fitted to out-of-frame rearrangements, and the resulting probabilities were checked against IGoR. A later analysis scored TCR-TCR, TCR-HLA and TCR-CMV co-occurrence with hypergeometric tests, applying a repertoire-size bias correction to TCR pairs. False discovery rates were estimated in a later analysis by permuting HLA or CMV assignments 20 times. In a later analysis, co-occurring TCRs were grouped using DBSCAN, and TCRdist sequence similarity was added for clustering within HLA-allele-positive subsets. Repertoires with fewer than 30,000 or more than 120,000 public chains, plus five repertoires with anomalous nucleotide sharing, were excluded from co-occurrence clustering. This immuneACCESS table, as held by TCRdb, lists in-frame sequences with V and J called but not all clones. Of the missing ones, under half trace to an unresolved V gene in checked studies; the others have no known cause. V and J calls and clone size are copied from that table; D and trimming were computed from the DNA. This sample comprises roughly 190,000 clones, 65% to 80% of them detected only once. The top ten clones comprise roughly 0.99% of the sample.

In total, 630 or so healthy bone marrow donors made up the cohort. At the time of sampling, every cohort member was nominally healthy, though immune exposures that went unrecorded were likely present. The donor tested CMV seronegative and was one of the 352 seronegative cohort members. A peripheral blood sample was provided by each donor, and peripheral blood mononuclear cells were used for TCR beta sequencing. The Qiagen DNeasy Blood Extraction Kit was used to extract genomic DNA from the blood cell samples. The sequenced sample consisted of PBMCs. Recombination joined TRBV30 with TRBJ1-5, with an unclear D gene assignment. The clonotype originates from a woman in her thirties or forties in good health and CMV-seronegative. This receptor carries the CDR3 CAWSPNSNQPQHF. The DNA is TGTGCCTGGAGTCCCAATAGCAATCAGCCCCAGCATTTT.